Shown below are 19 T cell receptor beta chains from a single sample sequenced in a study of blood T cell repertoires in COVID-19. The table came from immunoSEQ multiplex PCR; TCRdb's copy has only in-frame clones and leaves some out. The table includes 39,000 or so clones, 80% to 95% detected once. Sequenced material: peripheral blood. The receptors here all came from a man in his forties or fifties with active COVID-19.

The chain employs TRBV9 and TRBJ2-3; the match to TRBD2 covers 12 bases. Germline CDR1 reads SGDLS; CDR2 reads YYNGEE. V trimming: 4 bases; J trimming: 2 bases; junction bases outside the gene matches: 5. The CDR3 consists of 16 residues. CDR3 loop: CASSTGLAGSTDTQYF. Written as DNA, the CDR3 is TGTGCCAGCAGCACCGGACTAGCGGGGTCCACAGATACGCAGTATTTT.

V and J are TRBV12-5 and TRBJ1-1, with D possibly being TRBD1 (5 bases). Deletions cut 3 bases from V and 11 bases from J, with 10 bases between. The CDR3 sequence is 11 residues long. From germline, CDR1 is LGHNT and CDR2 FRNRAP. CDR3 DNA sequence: TGTGCTAGTGGTTTAACAGGTCGTGCTTTCTTT. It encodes CASGLTGRAFF.

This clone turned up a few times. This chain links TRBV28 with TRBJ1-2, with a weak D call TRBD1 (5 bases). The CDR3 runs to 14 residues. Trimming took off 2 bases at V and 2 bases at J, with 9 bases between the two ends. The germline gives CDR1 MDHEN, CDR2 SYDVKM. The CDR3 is CASSLGQGNYGYTF. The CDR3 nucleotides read TGTGCCAGCAGTTTAGGTCAGGGCAACTATGGCTACACCTTC.

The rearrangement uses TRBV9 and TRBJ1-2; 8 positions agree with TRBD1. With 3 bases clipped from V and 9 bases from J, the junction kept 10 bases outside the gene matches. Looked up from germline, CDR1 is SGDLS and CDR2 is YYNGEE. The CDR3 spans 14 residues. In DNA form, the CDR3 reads TGTGCCAGCAGCGAGAATGGACAGGGATTTAGCTACACCTTC. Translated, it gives CASSENGQGFSYTF.

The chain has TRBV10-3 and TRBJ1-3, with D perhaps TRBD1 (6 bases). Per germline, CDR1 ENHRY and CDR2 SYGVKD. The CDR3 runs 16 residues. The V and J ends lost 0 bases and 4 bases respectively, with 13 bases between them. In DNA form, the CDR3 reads TGTGCCATCAGTGAGTCTGCGGGGGGCCCCGGAAACACCATATATTTT. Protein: CAISESAGGPGNTIYF.

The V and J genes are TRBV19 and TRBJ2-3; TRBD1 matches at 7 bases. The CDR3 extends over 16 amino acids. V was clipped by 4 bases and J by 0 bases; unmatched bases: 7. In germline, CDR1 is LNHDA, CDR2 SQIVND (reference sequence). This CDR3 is CASSNGQASSTDTQYF. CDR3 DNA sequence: TGTGCCAGTAGTAATGGACAGGCTAGTAGCACAGATACGCAGTATTTT.

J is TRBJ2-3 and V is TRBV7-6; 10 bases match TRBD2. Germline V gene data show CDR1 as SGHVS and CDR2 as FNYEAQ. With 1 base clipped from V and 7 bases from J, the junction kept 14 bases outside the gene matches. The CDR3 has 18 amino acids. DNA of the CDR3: TGTGCCAGCAGCTTAGTCAGCGGGGGGGCCCTAAACCTAAATACGCAGTATTTT. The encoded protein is CASSLVSGGALNLNTQYF.

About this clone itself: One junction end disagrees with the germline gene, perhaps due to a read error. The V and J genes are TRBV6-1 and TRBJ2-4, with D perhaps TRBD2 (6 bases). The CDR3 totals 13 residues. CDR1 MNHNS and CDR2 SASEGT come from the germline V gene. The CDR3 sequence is CASSESLGLNRGF. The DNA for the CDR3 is TGTGCCAGCAGTGAATCGTTGGGACTTAATCGCGGCTTC.

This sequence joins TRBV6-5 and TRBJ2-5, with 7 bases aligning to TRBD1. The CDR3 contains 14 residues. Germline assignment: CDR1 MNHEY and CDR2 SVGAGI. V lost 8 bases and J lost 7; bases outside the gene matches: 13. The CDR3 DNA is TGTGCCAGCTCACTACCAGGGGGTCTGGGGACCCAGTACTTC. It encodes CASSLPGGLGTQYF.

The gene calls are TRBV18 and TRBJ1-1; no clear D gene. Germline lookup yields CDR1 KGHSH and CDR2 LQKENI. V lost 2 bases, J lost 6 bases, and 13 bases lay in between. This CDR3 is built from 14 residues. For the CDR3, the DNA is TGTGCCAGCTCACCATCTTATGCGATCGCTGAAGCTTTCTTT. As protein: CASSPSYAIAEAFF.

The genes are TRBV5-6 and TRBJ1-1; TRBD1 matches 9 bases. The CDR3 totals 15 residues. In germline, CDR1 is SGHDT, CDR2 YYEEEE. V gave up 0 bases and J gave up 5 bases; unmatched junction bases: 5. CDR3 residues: CASSLAGQGGTEAFF. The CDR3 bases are TGTGCCAGCAGCTTGGCGGGACAGGGCGGGACTGAAGCTTTCTTT.

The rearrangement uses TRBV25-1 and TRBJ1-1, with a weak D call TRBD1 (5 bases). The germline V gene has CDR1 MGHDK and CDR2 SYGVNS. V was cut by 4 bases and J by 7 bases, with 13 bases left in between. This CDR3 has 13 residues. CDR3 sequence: CASSGAGFGEAFF. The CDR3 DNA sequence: TGTGCCAGCAGTGGGGCAGGGTTTGGTGAAGCTTTCTTT.

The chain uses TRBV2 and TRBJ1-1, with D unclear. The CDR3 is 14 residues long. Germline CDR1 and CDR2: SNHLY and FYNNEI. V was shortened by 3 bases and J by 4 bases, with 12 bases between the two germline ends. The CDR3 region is CASSDIRGGTEAFF. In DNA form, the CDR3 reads TGTGCCAGCAGTGATATCCGGGGAGGCACTGAAGCTTTCTTT. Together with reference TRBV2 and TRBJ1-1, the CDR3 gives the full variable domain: EPEVTQTPSHQVTQMGQEVILRCVPISNHLYFYWYRQILGQKVEFLVSFYNNEISEKSEIFDDQFSVERPDGSNFTLKIRSTKLEDSAMYFCASSDIRGGTEAFFGQGTRLTVV.

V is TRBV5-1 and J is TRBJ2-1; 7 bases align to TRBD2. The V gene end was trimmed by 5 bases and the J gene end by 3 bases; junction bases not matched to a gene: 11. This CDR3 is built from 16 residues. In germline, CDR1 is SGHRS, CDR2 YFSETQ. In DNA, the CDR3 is TGCGCCAGCAGGGCTCTAAACGGGGGGTTCTACAATGAGCAGTTCTTC. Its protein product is CASRALNGGFYNEQFF. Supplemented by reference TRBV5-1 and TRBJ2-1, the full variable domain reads KAGVTQTPRYLIKTRGQQVTLSCSPISGHRSVSWYQQTPGQGLQFLFEYFSETQRNKGNFPGRFSGRQFSNSRSEMNVSTLELGDSALYLCASRALNGGFYNEQFFGPGTRLTVL.

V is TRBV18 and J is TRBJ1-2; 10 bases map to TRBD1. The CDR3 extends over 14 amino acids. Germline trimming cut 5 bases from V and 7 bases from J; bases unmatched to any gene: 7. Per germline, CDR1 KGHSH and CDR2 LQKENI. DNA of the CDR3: TGTGCCAGCTCATCAGGGACAGGGGAATTTGGCTACACCTTC. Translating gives CASSSGTGEFGYTF.

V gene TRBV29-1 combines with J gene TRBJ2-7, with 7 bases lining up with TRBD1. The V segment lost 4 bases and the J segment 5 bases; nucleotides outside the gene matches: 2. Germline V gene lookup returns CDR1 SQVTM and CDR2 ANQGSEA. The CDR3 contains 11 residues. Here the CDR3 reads CSVGQGNEQYF. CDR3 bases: TGCAGCGTTGGACAGGGAAACGAGCAGTACTTC.

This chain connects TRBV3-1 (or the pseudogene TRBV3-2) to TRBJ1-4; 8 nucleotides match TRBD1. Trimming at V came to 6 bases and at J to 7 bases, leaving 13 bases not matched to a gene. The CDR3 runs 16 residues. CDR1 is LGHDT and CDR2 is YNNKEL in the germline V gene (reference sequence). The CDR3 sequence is CASSQYSGGEGEKLFF. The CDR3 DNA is TGTGCCAGCAGTCAATATTCAGGGGGCGAAGGTGAAAAACTGTTTTTT.

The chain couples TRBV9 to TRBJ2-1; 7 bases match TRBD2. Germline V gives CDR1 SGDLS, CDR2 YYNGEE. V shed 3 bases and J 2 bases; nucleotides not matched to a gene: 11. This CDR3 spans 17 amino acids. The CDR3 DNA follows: TGTGCCAGCAGCGACCCCGTGGCGGGAGACACCTACAATGAGCAGTTCTTC. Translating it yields CASSDPVAGDTYNEQFF.

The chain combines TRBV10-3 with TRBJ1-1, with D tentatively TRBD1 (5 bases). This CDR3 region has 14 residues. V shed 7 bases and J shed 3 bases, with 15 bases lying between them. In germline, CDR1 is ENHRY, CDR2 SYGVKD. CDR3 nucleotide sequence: TGTGCCATCACCTCCGACAGACGGGACACTGAAGCTTTCTTT. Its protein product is CAITSDRRDTEAFF.